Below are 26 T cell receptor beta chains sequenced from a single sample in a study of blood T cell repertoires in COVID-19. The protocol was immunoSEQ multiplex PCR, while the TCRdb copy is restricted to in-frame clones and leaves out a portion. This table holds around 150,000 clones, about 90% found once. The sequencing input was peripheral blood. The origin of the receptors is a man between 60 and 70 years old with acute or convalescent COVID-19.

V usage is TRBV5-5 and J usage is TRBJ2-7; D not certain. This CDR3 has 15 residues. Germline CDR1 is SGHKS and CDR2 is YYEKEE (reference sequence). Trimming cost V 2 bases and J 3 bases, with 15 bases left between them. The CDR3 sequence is CASSFYDMVNYEQYF. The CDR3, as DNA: TGTGCCAGCAGCTTTTACGACATGGTGAACTACGAGCAGTACTTC.

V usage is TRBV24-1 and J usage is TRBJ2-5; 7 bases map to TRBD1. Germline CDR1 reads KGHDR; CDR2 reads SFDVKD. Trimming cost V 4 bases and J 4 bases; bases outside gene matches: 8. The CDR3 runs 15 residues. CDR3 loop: CATSDTRQGGETQYF. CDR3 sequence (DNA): TGTGCCACCAGTGACACCCGACAGGGTGGAGAGACCCAGTACTTC.

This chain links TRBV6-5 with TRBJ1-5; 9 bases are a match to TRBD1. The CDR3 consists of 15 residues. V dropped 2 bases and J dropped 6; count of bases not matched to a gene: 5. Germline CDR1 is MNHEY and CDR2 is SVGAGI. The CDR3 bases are TGTGCCAGCAGTTACGCTACAGGGGGCGGTCAGCCCCAGCATTTT. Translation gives CASSYATGGGQPQHF.

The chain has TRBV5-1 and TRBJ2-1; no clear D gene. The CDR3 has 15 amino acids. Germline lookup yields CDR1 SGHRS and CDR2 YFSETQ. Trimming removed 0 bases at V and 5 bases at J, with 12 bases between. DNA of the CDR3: TGCGCCAGCAGCTTGGACGCGGCGCCCCACAATGAGCAGTTCTTC. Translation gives CASSLDAAPHNEQFF.

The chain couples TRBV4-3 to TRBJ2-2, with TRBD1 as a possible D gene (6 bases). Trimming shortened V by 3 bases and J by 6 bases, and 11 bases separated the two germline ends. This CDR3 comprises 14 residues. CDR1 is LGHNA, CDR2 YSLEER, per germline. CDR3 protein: CASSHNRVPGELFF. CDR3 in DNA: TGCGCCAGCAGCCACAACAGGGTTCCCGGGGAGCTGTTTTTT.

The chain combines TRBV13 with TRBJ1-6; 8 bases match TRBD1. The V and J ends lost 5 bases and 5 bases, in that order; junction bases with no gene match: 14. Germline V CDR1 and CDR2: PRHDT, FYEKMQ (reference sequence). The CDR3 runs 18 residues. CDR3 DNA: TGTGCCAGCAGCATTACTCGCGGTGGACAGGGAGATAATTCACCCCTCCACTTT. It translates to CASSITRGGQGDNSPLHF.

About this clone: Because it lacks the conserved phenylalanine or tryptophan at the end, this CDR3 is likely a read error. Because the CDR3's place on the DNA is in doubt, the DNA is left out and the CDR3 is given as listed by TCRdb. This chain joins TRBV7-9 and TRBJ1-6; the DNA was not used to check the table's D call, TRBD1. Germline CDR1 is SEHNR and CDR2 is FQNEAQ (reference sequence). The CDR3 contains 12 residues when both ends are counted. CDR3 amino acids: CASSSGSGTASV.

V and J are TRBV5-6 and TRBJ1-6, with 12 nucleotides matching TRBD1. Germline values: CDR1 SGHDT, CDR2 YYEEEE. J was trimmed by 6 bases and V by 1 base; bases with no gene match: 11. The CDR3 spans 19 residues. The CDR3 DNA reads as TGTGCCAGCAGCTTGCTGGGACAGGGGGCGGTGGGCGGTAATTCACCCCTCCACTTT. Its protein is CASSLLGQGAVGGNSPLHF.

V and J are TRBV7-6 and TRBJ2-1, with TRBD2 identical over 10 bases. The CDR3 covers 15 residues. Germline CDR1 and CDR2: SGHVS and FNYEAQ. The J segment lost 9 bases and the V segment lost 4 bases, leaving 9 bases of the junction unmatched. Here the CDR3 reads CASSSLGAGGAEQFF. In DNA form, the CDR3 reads TGTGCCAGCAGCTCTCTGGGAGCGGGGGGGGCTGAGCAGTTCTTC.

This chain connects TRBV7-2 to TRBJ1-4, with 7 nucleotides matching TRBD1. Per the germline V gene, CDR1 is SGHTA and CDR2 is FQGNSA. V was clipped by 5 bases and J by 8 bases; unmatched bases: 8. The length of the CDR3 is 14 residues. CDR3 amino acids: CASSPDRRGEKLFF. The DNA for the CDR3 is TGTGCCAGCAGCCCGGACAGGAGGGGGGAAAAACTGTTTTTT.

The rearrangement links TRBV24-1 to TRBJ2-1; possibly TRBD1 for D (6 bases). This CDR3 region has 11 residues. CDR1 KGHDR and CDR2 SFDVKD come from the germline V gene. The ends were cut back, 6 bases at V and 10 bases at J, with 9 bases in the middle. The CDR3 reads CATSHRVEQFF. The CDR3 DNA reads TGTGCCACCAGTCACAGGGTAGAGCAGTTCTTC.

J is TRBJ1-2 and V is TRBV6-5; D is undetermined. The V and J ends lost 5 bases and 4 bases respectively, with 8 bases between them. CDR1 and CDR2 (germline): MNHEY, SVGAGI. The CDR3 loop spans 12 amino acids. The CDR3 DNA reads TGTGCCAGCAGTCGGACTGGCTATGGCTACACCTTC. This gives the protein CASSRTGYGYTF.

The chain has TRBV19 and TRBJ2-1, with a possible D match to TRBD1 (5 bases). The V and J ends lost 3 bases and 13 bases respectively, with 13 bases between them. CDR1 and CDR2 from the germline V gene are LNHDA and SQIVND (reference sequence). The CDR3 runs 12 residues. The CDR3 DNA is TGTGCCAGTAGTATGAGACAGCAACACCAGTTCTTC. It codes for CASSMRQQHQFF.

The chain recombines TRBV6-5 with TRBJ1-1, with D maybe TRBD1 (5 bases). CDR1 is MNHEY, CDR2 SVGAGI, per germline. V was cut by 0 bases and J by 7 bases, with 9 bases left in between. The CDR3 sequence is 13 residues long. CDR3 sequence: CASSYSQTVEAFF. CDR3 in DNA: TGTGCCAGCAGTTACTCCCAGACAGTTGAAGCTTTCTTT.

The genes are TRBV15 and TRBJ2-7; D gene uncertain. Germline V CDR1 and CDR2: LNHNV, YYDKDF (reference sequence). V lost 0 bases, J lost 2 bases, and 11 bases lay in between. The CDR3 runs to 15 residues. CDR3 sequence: CATSRDGRTAYEQYF. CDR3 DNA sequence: TGTGCCACCAGCAGAGATGGTCGAACAGCCTACGAGCAGTACTTC.

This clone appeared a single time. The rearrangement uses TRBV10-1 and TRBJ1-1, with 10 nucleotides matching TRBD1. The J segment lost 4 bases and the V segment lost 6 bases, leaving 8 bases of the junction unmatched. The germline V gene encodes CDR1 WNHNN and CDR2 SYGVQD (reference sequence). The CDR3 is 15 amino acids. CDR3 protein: CASRPGTGAFTEAFF. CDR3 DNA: TGCGCCAGCAGGCCCGGGACAGGGGCATTCACTGAAGCTTTCTTT.

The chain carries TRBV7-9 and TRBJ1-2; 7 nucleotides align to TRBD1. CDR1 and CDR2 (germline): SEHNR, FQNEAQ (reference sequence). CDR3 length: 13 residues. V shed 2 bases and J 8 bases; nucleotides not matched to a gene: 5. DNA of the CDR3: TGTGCCAGCAGCTTAATAGGGGGCGACGGCTACACCTTC. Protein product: CASSLIGGDGYTF.

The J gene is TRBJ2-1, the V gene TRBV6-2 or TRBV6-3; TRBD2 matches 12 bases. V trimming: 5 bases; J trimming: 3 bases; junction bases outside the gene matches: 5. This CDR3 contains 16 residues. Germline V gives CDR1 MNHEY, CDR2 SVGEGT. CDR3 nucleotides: TGTGCCAGCAGTCGACTAGCGGGGGATATCTACAATGAGCAGTTCTTC. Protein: CASSRLAGDIYNEQFF.

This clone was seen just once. The CDR3 reads CASSQEVGTGVNEQYF. The CDR3 DNA reads as TGCGCCAGCAGCCAAGAAGTAGGGACAGGGGTCAACGAGCAGTACTTC. The chain recombines TRBV4-1 with TRBJ2-7; 10 nucleotides match TRBD1. The germline CDR1 and CDR2 sequences are MGHRA and YSYEKL. Trimming at V came to 0 bases and at J to 5 bases, leaving 7 bases not matched to a gene. The length of the CDR3 is 16 residues.

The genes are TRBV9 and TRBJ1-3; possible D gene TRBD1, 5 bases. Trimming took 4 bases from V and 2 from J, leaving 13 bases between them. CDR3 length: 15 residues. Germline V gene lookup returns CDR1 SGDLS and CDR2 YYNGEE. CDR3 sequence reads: CASSTGLGPGNTIYF. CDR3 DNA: TGTGCCAGCAGCACAGGTTTAGGGCCTGGAAACACCATATATTTT.

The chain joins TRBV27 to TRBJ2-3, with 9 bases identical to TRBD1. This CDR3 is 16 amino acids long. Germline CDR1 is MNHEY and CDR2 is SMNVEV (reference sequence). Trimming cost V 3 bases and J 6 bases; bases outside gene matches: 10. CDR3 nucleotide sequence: TGTGCCAGCAGTTTCCCACCGGGACAGGGAGGGGATACGCAGTATTTT. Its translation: CASSFPPGQGGDTQYF.

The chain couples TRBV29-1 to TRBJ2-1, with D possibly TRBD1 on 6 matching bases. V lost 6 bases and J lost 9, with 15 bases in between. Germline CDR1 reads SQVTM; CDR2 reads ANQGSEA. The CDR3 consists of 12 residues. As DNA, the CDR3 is TGCAGCGTGTCGAACAGGGCCTTTGAGCAGTTCTTC. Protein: CSVSNRAFEQFF.

CDR3 sequence: CASSPLRGRMHTEAFF. CDR3 bases: TGTGCCAGCAGCCCCCTTAGGGGGCGCATGCACACTGAAGCTTTCTTT. The chain uses TRBV5-6 and TRBJ1-1, with 7 bases aligning to TRBD1. Per germline, CDR1 SGHDT and CDR2 YYEEEE. This CDR3 has 16 residues. V lost 4 bases to trimming and J lost 3 bases; unmatched junction nucleotides: 12.

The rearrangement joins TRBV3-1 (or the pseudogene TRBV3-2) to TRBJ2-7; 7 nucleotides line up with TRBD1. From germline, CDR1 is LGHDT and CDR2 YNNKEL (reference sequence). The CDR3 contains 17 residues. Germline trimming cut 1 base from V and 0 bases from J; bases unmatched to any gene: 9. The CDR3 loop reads CASSQGNRGRSSYEQYF. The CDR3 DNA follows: TGTGCCAGCAGCCAAGGGAACAGGGGTCGGAGCTCCTACGAGCAGTACTTC.

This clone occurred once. CDR3 in DNA: TGTGCCAGTAGTGGAGGGACTAGGCTATTGAATGAGCAGTTCTTC. It is translated as CASSGGTRLLNEQFF. The rearrangement uses TRBV19 and TRBJ2-1; TRBD2 agrees at 8 bases. From germline, CDR1 is LNHDA and CDR2 SQIVND (reference sequence). The CDR3 sequence is 15 residues long. The ends lost 5 bases at V and 7 bases at J; junction bases unmatched: 10.

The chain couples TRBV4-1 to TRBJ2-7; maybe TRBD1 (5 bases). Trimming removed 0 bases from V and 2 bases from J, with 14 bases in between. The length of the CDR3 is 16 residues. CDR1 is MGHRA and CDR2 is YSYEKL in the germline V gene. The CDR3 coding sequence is TGCGCCAGCAGCCAAGAGGACAACTACCTCACCTACGAGCAGTACTTC. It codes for CASSQEDNYLTYEQYF.